Listed here are 25 T cell receptor beta chains from one sample, sequenced in a study of blood T cell repertoires in COVID-19. Clones were sequenced by immunoSEQ multiplex PCR, and TCRdb holds only the in-frame ones, with some missing. The table shows hundreds of thousands of clones, with around four fifths occurring only once. The sequencing input was peripheral blood. The origin of the receptors is a woman in her forties or fifties with active or convalescent COVID-19.

The rearrangement links TRBV19 to TRBJ2-3; D remains ambiguous. Germline V CDR1 and CDR2: LNHDA, SQIVND (reference sequence). V gave up 1 base and J gave up 9 bases, with 14 bases separating them. This CDR3 spans 14 amino acids. The DNA of the CDR3 is TGTGCCAGTAGTATAGCAAAGACGTCAGGCACGCAGTATTTT. Protein: CASSIAKTSGTQYF.

The chain recombines TRBV5-1 with TRBJ2-2; D may be TRBD2 (5 bases). Trimming removed 2 bases from V and 1 base from J, with 6 bases in between. The CDR3 has 14 residues. Germline CDR1 and CDR2: SGHRS and YFSETQ. CDR3 loop: CASSLGGNTGELFF. CDR3 coding DNA: TGCGCCAGCAGCTTAGGAGGGAACACCGGGGAGCTGTTTTTT.

Turning to this clone: This CDR3 is also generated by other DNA sequences in the sample. V and J are TRBV27 and TRBJ2-3, with D perhaps matching TRBD2 (6 bases). There are 16 residues in the CDR3. V lost 9 bases and J 0 bases, leaving 19 bases between the germline ends. Germline CDR1 and CDR2: MNHEY and SMNVEV (reference sequence). The CDR3 region has the DNA TGTGCCAGTATCGACTACTTTAGCGGTAGCACAGATACGCAGTATTTT. Translated, it gives CASIDYFSGSTDTQYF.

CDR3 DNA: TGTGCCAGCAGTCTCAGGGGGAGGCTGAACAAGTTCTTC. This sequence encodes CASSLRGRLNKFF. This rearrangement joins TRBV6-5 to TRBJ2-1, with a tentative D call TRBD1 (7 bases). The CDR3 is 13 residues long. Germline assignment: CDR1 MNHEY and CDR2 SVGAGI. The V and J ends lost 5 bases and 14 bases respectively, with 19 bases between them.

This chain links TRBV28 with TRBJ2-3, with a weak D call TRBD1 (5 bases). The CDR3 has 16 residues. Germline CDR1 reads MDHEN; CDR2 reads SYDVKM. The V and J ends lost 6 bases and 0 bases respectively, with 16 bases between them. The CDR3 spells CASSPRWGPSTDTQYF. In DNA, the CDR3 is TGTGCCAGCAGCCCCCGTTGGGGCCCTAGCACAGATACGCAGTATTTT.

The chain couples TRBV5-4 to TRBJ2-3; D remains ambiguous. The V and J ends lost 1 base and 7 bases respectively, with 7 bases between them. The CDR3 runs to 12 residues. Germline V gene data show CDR1 as SGHNT and CDR2 as YYREEE (reference sequence). The CDR3 DNA reads TGTGCCAGCAGCTTGAGCGATAATACGCAGTATTTT. It is translated as CASSLSDNTQYF.

The CDR3 DNA reads TGTGCCAGTAGTATTTCTAGCGGAAACAATGAGCAGTTCTTC. Protein product: CASSISSGNNEQFF. The J gene is TRBJ2-1, the V gene TRBV19, with 7 bases fitting TRBD2. Germline CDR1 LNHDA, CDR2 SQIVND (reference sequence). The trim removed 3 bases at V and 5 bases at J, leaving 4 bases unmatched. The CDR3 runs to 14 residues.

This chain joins TRBV2 and TRBJ2-1; 11 nucleotides line up with TRBD2. With V trimmed by 5 bases and J by 7 bases, 7 bases remained unmatched. The V gene's germline CDR1 is SNHLY and CDR2 FYNNEI. CDR3 length equals 15 residues. Here the CDR3 DNA reads TGTGCCAGCAGTTTAGCGGGGGGGCCCGGAAATGAGCAGTTCTTC. Translated, it gives CASSLAGGPGNEQFF.

CDR3 bases: TGTGCCAGCAGTTTAGGCCAGGGAATAAGCTACACCTTC. Protein: CASSLGQGISYTF. The V and J genes are TRBV28 and TRBJ1-2; D may be TRBD1 (5 bases). V dropped 2 bases and J dropped 9 bases, with 13 bases sitting between them. The CDR3 covers 13 residues. Germline V gene sequence: CDR1 MDHEN, CDR2 SYDVKM.

This rearrangement joins TRBV28 to TRBJ1-6; TRBD1 might be the D (6 bases). The CDR3 is made up of 14 amino acids. Germline V CDR1 and CDR2: MDHEN, SYDVKM. V lost 3 bases and J lost 4, with 7 bases in between. The CDR3 nucleotides read TGTGCCAGCAGTTTGGGGACATATAATTCACCCCTCCACTTT. Residues: CASSLGTYNSPLHF.

The chain joins TRBV7-6 to TRBJ1-1; 9 bases fit TRBD1. The CDR3 contains 13 residues. Unmatched junction bases numbered 3, after V lost 5 bases and J lost 5 bases. Germline CDR1 reads SGHVS; CDR2 reads FNYEAQ. The CDR3 DNA follows: TGTGCCAGCAGCCACGGGACAGGGACTGAAGCTTTCTTT. This sequence encodes CASSHGTGTEAFF.

The V call is TRBV27, the J call TRBJ1-5, with no clear D. In germline, CDR1 is MNHEY, CDR2 SMNVEV (reference sequence). The length of the CDR3 is 15 residues. Trimming removed 2 bases at V and 2 bases at J, with 10 bases between. Written as DNA, the CDR3 is TGTGCCAGCAGTTTAGGGCCTATGGGCAATCAGCCCCAGCATTTT. This gives the protein CASSLGPMGNQPQHF.

The gene calls are TRBV29-1 and TRBJ2-1, with 10 bases that match TRBD1. Germline-derived CDR1 and CDR2 are SQVTM and ANQGSEA. The ends lost 7 bases at V and 2 bases at J; junction bases unmatched: 5. This CDR3 contains 14 residues. The CDR3 region has the DNA TGCAGCGCGTTGGGACAGGGGACCTACAATGAGCAGTTCTTC. Translation gives CSALGQGTYNEQFF.

The V and J genes are TRBV24-1 and TRBJ1-6, with 10 bases that match TRBD1. Germline trimming cut 10 bases from V and 6 bases from J; bases unmatched to any gene: 5. CDR3 length: 14 amino acids. Germline CDR1 KGHDR, CDR2 SFDVKD. Here the CDR3 reads CATRDRGPNSPLHF. As DNA, the CDR3 is TGTGCCACTCGGGACAGGGGTCCTAATTCACCCCTCCACTTT.

The gene calls are TRBV19 and TRBJ1-1, with D possibly matching TRBD1 (5 bases). The CDR3 is 13 amino acids. Trimming removed 5 bases at V and 1 base at J, with 8 bases between. Germline V gene sequence: CDR1 LNHDA, CDR2 SQIVND (reference sequence). As DNA, the CDR3 is TGTGCCAGTAGTTCGGGGGAGAACACTGAAGCTTTCTTT. Amino acid sequence: CASSSGENTEAFF.

V usage is TRBV29-1 and J usage is TRBJ2-1; the match to TRBD1 covers 10 bases. V was clipped by 3 bases and J by 8 bases; unmatched bases: 7. The germline gives CDR1 SQVTM, CDR2 ANQGSEA. The CDR3 sequence is 14 residues long. The CDR3 loop is CSVERGDRGDEQFF. DNA of the CDR3: TGCAGCGTTGAGAGGGGGGACAGGGGAGATGAGCAGTTCTTC.

This clone was observed a handful of times. This chain uses TRBV30 with TRBJ1-6; 9 bases match TRBD1. Germline V lookup: CDR1 GTSNPN, CDR2 SVGIG (reference sequence). J was trimmed by 7 bases and V by 6 bases; bases with no gene match: 10. The CDR3 is 15 residues long. This CDR3 reads CACEPLGQGNSPLHF. The DNA of the CDR3 is TGTGCCTGCGAACCTCTCGGACAGGGGAATTCACCCCTCCACTTT.

This chain joins TRBV14 and TRBJ2-7; weak D call: TRBD2 (5 bases). Trimming left V 4 bases short and J 0 bases short, with 13 bases between. The CDR3 is 15 residues long. Germline values: CDR1 SGHDN, CDR2 FVKESK. DNA of the CDR3: TGTGCCAGCAGCCGGACTGGGGTTAGCTCCTACGAGCAGTACTTC. This encodes CASSRTGVSSYEQYF.

This sequence joins TRBV27 and TRBJ2-7, with 8 bases that match TRBD2. The V and J ends lost 5 bases and 5 bases, in that order; junction bases with no gene match: 11. The CDR3 is made up of 15 amino acids. Germline lookup yields CDR1 MNHEY and CDR2 SMNVEV (reference sequence). In DNA, the CDR3 is TGTGCCAGCAGTCCCCTGATCAGCGGGAGCCACGAGCAGTACTTC. Amino acid sequence: CASSPLISGSHEQYF.

This sequence joins TRBV5-8 and TRBJ2-5; D perhaps matches TRBD2 (6 bases). V lost 4 bases and J lost 8, with 12 bases in between. Germline V lookup: CDR1 SGHTS, CDR2 YDEGEE. The CDR3 spans 12 residues. For the CDR3, the DNA is TGTGCCAGCAGCCGGGGACTCCTTACCCAGTACTTC. Encoded protein: CASSRGLLTQYF.

A note on this clone: The junction departs from the called germline gene at one end, perhaps through a read error. J is TRBJ2-1 and V is TRBV9; D ambiguous. The germline V gene has CDR1 SGDLS and CDR2 YYNGEE. This CDR3 is built from 17 residues. The CDR3 nucleotides are TGTGCCAGCAGCGTAGAAACGGGTAGAGTCTCCAACAATGAGCAGTTCTTC. The encoded protein is CASSVETGRVSNNEQFF.

This chain connects TRBV9 to TRBJ1-1; 7 bases map to TRBD1. Germline CDR1 SGDLS, CDR2 YYNGEE. CDR3 size: 14 residues. V shed 4 bases and J 5 bases; nucleotides not matched to a gene: 8. The CDR3 DNA sequence: TGTGCCAGCAGCTTGACAGGGTGGCGAACTGAAGCTTTCTTT. This encodes CASSLTGWRTEAFF.

The CDR3 region is CASSPARNRGIQPQHF. The CDR3, as DNA: TGTGCCAGCTCACCAGCAAGAAACAGGGGAATACAGCCCCAGCATTTT. This chain connects TRBV18 to TRBJ1-5, with 7 bases aligning to TRBD1. In germline, CDR1 is KGHSH, CDR2 LQKENI. The CDR3 contains 16 residues. Trimming at V came to 2 bases and at J to 7 bases, leaving 11 bases not matched to a gene.

This clone has only one observation. The chain combines TRBV20-1 with TRBJ2-7, with no clear D. The germline V gene has CDR1 DFQATT and CDR2 SNEGSKA (reference sequence). The CDR3 is 11 residues long. With 3 bases removed from V and 2 bases from J, the gap between germline ends came to 5 bases. This CDR3 is CSASVAYEQYF. In DNA form, the CDR3 reads TGCAGTGCTAGCGTAGCCTACGAGCAGTACTTC.

This clone was observed a single time. The V gene is TRBV3-1 (or the pseudogene TRBV3-2), the J gene TRBJ1-5; 8 positions match TRBD1. The J segment lost 4 bases and the V segment lost 8 bases, leaving 7 bases of the junction unmatched. The CDR3 totals 14 residues. Germline V gives CDR1 LGHDT, CDR2 YNNKEL (reference sequence). DNA of the CDR3: TGTGCCAGCGCGCAGGGGGCGGTGAATCAGCCCCAGCATTTT. Protein: CASAQGAVNQPQHF.